The rows below give T cell receptor beta chains drawn from one sample of a study of T cells in Graves' hyperthyroidism and ophthalmopathy. TCRdb re-called the multiplex PCR reads through MiXCR, storing one row per CDR3 protein. The sample lists approximately 360,000 distinct CDR3 sequences, 25% seen once, with about 70% in the top ten. Sample: blood. The source is a man aged 50-59 years with Graves' hyperthyroidism. CDR3s include the opening cysteine and the closing phenylalanine or tryptophan. D genes are given only for firm matches. Clone size is not always given. Where it is, it says once, few, many or a class for expanded clones.

TRBV11-2	many	-	TRBJ2-3	CASSLALRSLDTQYF	TGTGCCAGCAGCTTAGCCCTTAGAAGTTTGGATACGCAGTATTTT
TRBV9	-	TRBD2	TRBJ2-1	CASSKLAGVINEQFF	TGTGCCAGCAGCAAACTAGCGGGAGTTATTAATGAGCAGTTCTTC
TRBV20-1	-	TRBD1	TRBJ2-1	CSVPGQGNNAQFF	TGCAGTGTTCCGGGACAGGGGAACAATGCGCAGTTCTTC
TRBV6-5	-	TRBD2	TRBJ2-1	CASSSGLARSYNEQFF	TGTGCCAGCAGTTCCGGACTAGCCCGTTCCTACAATGAGCAGTTCTTC
TRBV12-3/TRBV12-4	many	TRBD1	TRBJ1-1	CASSLQGGEAFF	TGTGCCAGCAGTTTGCAGGGGGGGGAAGCTTTCTTT
TRBV29-1	-	-	TRBJ2-3	CIVARTSDTQYF	TGCATCGTCGCGCGTACGTCAGATACGCAGTATTTT
TRBV28	many	-	TRBJ2-7	CASSPSRTEQYF	TGTGCCAGCAGCCCCTCACGTACTGAGCAGTACTTC
TRBV12-3/TRBV12-4	many	-	TRBJ2-1	CASSSVSVYNEQFF	TGTGCCAGCAGTTCCGTGTCCGTCTACAATGAGCAGTTCTTC
TRBV29-1	-	-	TRBJ2-7	CSVNSDRAYEQYF	TGCAGCGTTAATTCTGACAGAGCCTACGAGCAGTACTTC
TRBV9	-	-	TRBJ2-2	CASSDPSSTGTTNTGELFF	TGTGCCAGCAGCGACCCCAGCTCGACAGGAACTACGAACACCGGGGAGCTGTTTTTT
TRBV4-1	-	TRBD2	TRBJ2-5	CASSPVGLSQETQYF	TGCGCCAGCAGCCCGGTGGGACTAAGCCAAGAGACCCAGTACTTC
TRBV4-2	-	TRBD2	TRBJ2-3	CASSQLAGKRDTQYF	TGTGCCAGCAGCCAGTTAGCGGGAAAACGAGATACGCAGTATTTT
TRBV7-9	few	TRBD1	TRBJ2-7	CASSFRDRDNEQYF	TGTGCCAGCAGCTTCCGGGACAGGGACAACGAGCAGTACTTC
TRBV6-1	few	-	TRBJ1-1	CASSRPGRVNTEAFF	TGTGCCAGCAGTCGGCCCGGACGCGTAAACACTGAAGCTTTCTTT
TRBV2	few	-	TRBJ1-4	CASWSTNEKLFF	TGTGCCAGCTGGTCGACTAATGAAAAACTGTTTTTT
TRBV28	-	TRBD2	TRBJ2-3	CASNKLAGGTDTQYF	TGTGCCAGCAATAAACTAGCGGGAGGCACAGATACGCAGTATTTT
TRBV7-8	-	-	TRBJ1-3	CASSLTGTRSGNTIYF	TGTGCCAGCAGCTTAACCGGGACCCGTTCTGGAAACACCATATATTTT
TRBV13	-	-	TRBJ1-1	CASSLRSTVNTEAFF	TGTGCCAGCAGCTTACGATCGACAGTGAACACTGAAGCTTTCTTT
TRBV2	-	TRBD2	TRBJ2-7	CASSQDPSGSMGYEQYF	TGTGCCAGCAGCCAAGATCCTAGCGGGAGTATGGGCTACGAGCAGTACTTC
TRBV7-7	-	TRBD2	TRBJ2-3	CASSLGALAGDTDTQYF	TGTGCCAGCAGCTTAGGAGCACTAGCGGGAGATACAGATACGCAGTATTTT
TRBV7-2	-	TRBD2	TRBJ2-1	CASSLSSGISEQFF	TGTGCCAGCAGCTTGAGTAGCGGGATCTCTGAGCAGTTCTTC
TRBV20-1	many	TRBD2	TRBJ2-1	CSADSGRALNEQFF	TGCAGTGCTGATAGCGGGAGGGCCTTGAATGAGCAGTTCTTC
TRBV6-5	-	-	TRBJ2-5	CASSYGGGLETQYF	TGTGCCAGCAGTTACGGGGGAGGTTTGGAGACCCAGTACTTC
TRBV20-1	few	-	TRBJ2-1	CSARDHGRGRRNEQFF	TGCAGTGCTAGAGATCATGGGAGGGGGCGAAGAAATGAGCAGTTCTTC
TRBV5-1	-	TRBD1	TRBJ2-2	CASSGTGGAAGELFF	TGCGCCAGCAGCGGGACAGGGGGCGCAGCCGGGGAGCTGTTTTTT
TRBV18	-	-	TRBJ2-7	CASSPSNSYEQYF	TGTGCCAGCTCACCGTCGAACTCCTACGAGCAGTACTTC
TRBV12-3/TRBV12-4	many	-	TRBJ2-2	CASSARLIAAGELFF	TGTGCCAGCAGTGCCAGGTTAATAGCGGCCGGGGAGCTGTTTTTT
TRBV20-1	-	TRBD2	TRBJ2-1	CSARDHFGGSQGEQFF	TGCAGTGCTAGAGATCATTTCGGCGGGAGTCAGGGTGAGCAGTTCTTC
TRBV4-1	-	-	TRBJ1-3	CASSPENSGNTIYF	TGCGCCAGCAGCCCGGAGAACTCTGGAAACACCATATATTTT
TRBV3-1	many	-	TRBJ1-1	CASSQGGSTEAFF	TGTGCCAGCAGCCAAGGGGGAAGCACTGAAGCTTTCTTT
TRBV11-1	few	TRBD1	TRBJ2-4	CASSHRDRVDIQYF	TGTGCCAGCAGCCACCGGGACAGGGTGGACATTCAGTACTTC
TRBV12-3/TRBV12-4	many	-	TRBJ2-1	CASTTLFERISYNEQFF	TGTGCCAGCACCACCCTCTTTGAGCGCATCTCCTACAATGAGCAGTTCTTC
TRBV30	-	TRBD2	TRBJ2-5	CAWKPGTSAQETQYF	TGTGCCTGGAAACCCGGGACTAGCGCACAAGAGACCCAGTACTTC
TRBV27	many	TRBD2	TRBJ2-7	CASSPTSGRGEQYF	TGTGCCAGCAGTCCGACTAGCGGGAGAGGCGAGCAGTACTTC
TRBV19	few	TRBD1	TRBJ2-1	CASRNAGQGAYNEQFF	TGTGCCAGTAGGAACGCGGGACAGGGGGCCTACAATGAGCAGTTCTTC
TRBV7-8	many	-	TRBJ2-7	CASSLRRVVPGAEQYF	TGTGCCAGCAGCTTGCGGAGGGTCGTCCCCGGGGCCGAGCAGTACTTC
TRBV20-1	-	TRBD2	TRBJ2-7	CSAARAGEFYEQYF	TGCAGTGCGGCCAGGGCGGGAGAATTCTACGAGCAGTACTTC
TRBV7-9	-	-	TRBJ2-2	CASSLALGTGELFF	TGTGCCAGCAGCTTAGCGCTCGGGACCGGGGAGCTGTTTTTT
TRBV4-2	once	TRBD2	TRBJ2-7	CASSRSGRATYEQYF	TGTGCCAGCAGCCGGAGCGGGAGGGCCACGTACGAGCAGTACTTC
TRBV7-2	many	TRBD2	TRBJ2-7	CASSLAGLAGGLPFQQYF	TGTGCCAGCAGCTTAGCGGGACTAGCGGGAGGCCTCCCGTTTCAGCAGTACTTC
TRBV5-1	many	-	TRBJ2-7	CASSLGASYEQYF	TGTGCCAGCAGCTTAGGGGCCTCGTACGAGCAGTACTTC
TRBV19	-	-	TRBJ1-1	CASSIAQTQLNTEAFF	TGTGCCAGTAGTATAGCTCAGACACAGTTGAACACTGAAGCTTTCTTT
TRBV27	many	-	TRBJ2-7	CASSPTRQDYYHEQYF	TGTGCCAGCAGTCCCACACGACAGGATTATTACCACGAGCAGTACTTC
TRBV5-1	few	-	TRBJ2-3	CASSLDPSGSDTQYF	TGCGCCAGCAGCTTGGATCCCTCAGGGTCAGATACGCAGTATTTT
TRBV6-1	-	TRBD1	TRBJ2-1	CASSEGQGMSEQFF	TGTGCCAGCAGTGAGGGACAGGGGATGAGTGAGCAGTTCTTC
TRBV14	few	-	TRBJ2-1	CASSQETVNNEQFF	TGTGCCAGCAGCCAAGAAACAGTAAACAATGAGCAGTTCTTC
TRBV5-6	-	-	TRBJ1-1	CASREAMNTEAFF	TGTGCCAGCAGGGAAGCCATGAACACTGAAGCTTTCTTT
TRBV19	few	TRBD1	TRBJ2-7	CASSPWDRPHEQYF	TGTGCCAGTAGTCCTTGGGACAGGCCCCACGAGCAGTACTTC
TRBV24-1	-	-	TRBJ2-1	CATSDFRGSYNEQFF	TGTGCCACCAGTGATTTCCGGGGCTCCTACAATGAGCAGTTCTTC
TRBV30	few	TRBD2	TRBJ2-7	CAWNPRTSASYEQYF	TGTGCCTGGAATCCAAGGACTAGCGCCTCCTACGAGCAGTACTTC
TRBV28	many	-	TRBJ2-1	CASSSPDLYNEQFF	TGTGCCAGCAGTTCACCGGACCTGTACAATGAGCAGTTCTTC
TRBV10-3	few	TRBD2	TRBJ2-1	CAITDPGLAGGYNEQFF	TGTGCCATCACAGATCCCGGACTAGCGGGAGGGTACAATGAGCAGTTCTTC
TRBV2	-	-	TRBJ2-6	CASRTGANVLTF	TGTGCCAGCAGGACTGGGGCCAACGTCCTGACTTTC
TRBV11-1	many	TRBD2	TRBJ2-5	CASSFQSGTQETQYF	TGTGCCAGCAGCTTCCAGAGCGGGACCCAAGAGACCCAGTACTTC
TRBV5-1	few	TRBD1	TRBJ2-1	CASSMDRAGDEQFF	TGCGCCAGCAGCATGGACAGGGCTGGTGATGAGCAGTTCTTC
TRBV27	few	-	TRBJ2-5	CASSFFGAAGWLETQYF	TGTGCCAGCAGTTTTTTCGGGGCAGCAGGTTGGTTGGAGACCCAGTACTTC
TRBV19	-	TRBD2	TRBJ2-5	CASSITWGTIQETQYF	TGTGCCAGTAGTATAACGTGGGGGACTATCCAGGAGACCCAGTACTTC
TRBV5-1	-	TRBD2	TRBJ2-7	CASSWKMTSGASYEQYF	TGCGCCAGCAGCTGGAAAATGACTAGCGGGGCCTCCTACGAGCAGTACTTC